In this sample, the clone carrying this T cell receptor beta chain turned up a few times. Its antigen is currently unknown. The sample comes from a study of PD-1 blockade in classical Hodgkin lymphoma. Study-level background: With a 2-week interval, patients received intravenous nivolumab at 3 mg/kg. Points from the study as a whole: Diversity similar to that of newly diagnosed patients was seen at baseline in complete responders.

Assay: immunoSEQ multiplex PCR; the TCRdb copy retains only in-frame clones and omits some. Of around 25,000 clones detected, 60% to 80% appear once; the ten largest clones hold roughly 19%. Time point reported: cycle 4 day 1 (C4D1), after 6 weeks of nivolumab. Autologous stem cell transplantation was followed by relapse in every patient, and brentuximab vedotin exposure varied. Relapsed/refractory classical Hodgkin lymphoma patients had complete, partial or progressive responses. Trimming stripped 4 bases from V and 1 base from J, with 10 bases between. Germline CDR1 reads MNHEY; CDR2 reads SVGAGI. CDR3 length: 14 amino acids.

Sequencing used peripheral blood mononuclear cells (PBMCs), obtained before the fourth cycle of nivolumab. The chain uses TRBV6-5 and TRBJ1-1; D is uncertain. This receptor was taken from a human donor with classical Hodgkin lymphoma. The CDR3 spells CASSSERGNTEAFF. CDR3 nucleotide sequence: TGTGCCAGCAGTTCCGAACGTGGGAACACTGAAGCTTTCTTT.